This T cell receptor beta chain was identified in a study of OX40 agonist ivuxolimab in advanced cancers. Some background on the complete study: Ivuxolimab, which targeted the costimulatory receptor OX40 (CD134), was an agonistic, fully human IgG2 monoclonal antibody. Among the roughly 52 dose-escalation patients, around 19 had hepatocellular carcinoma, around 15 melanoma, 9 renal cell carcinoma and 9 head and neck cancer. Patients were allowed to have had prior anti-PD-1, anti-PD-L1 or anti-CTLA-4 therapy, and around 40% of the dose-escalation patients had previously received checkpoint inhibitors. The paper reports the monotherapy dose-escalation portion (N of about 50 patients) of the phase I ivuxolimab trial. Peripheral TCRbeta sequencing aimed to test whether ivuxolimab altered TCR sequence diversity and caused clonal T-cell expansion. Intravenous ivuxolimab was administered to patients every 2 weeks at six dose levels: 0.01, 0.1, 0.3, 1.5, 3 and 10 mg/kg. In the dose-escalation cohort, 82.7% of patients were male, and the mean age was approximately 55 years, with a range of about 23 to 85. Partial responses occurred in three dose-escalation patients: two with cutaneous melanoma and one with hepatocellular carcinoma.

Findings and caveats that apply to the study as a whole: Low levels of normalized T-cell clonal expansion were also seen in some patients who did not respond. At doses of 0.1 to 3.0 mg/kg, clonal expansion of both CD4+ and CD8+ blood T cells was observed from baseline to week 6. In the 0.1-3.0 mg/kg groups, partial responders had among the lowest normalized peripheral clonal expansion, particularly in CD8+ T cells. After ivuxolimab, more expanded clones were found on average in CD8+ T cells than in CD4+ T cells. Antigen specificity was not determined for the clonally expanded peripheral T cells.

Note on this clone: This clone's antigen is unknown. Within one base of it there is no much larger clone, and no base qualities were kept.

Patients with autoimmune disease history or receiving systemic immunosuppression were excluded from the trial. Peripheral blood for TCR sequencing was collected from all dose cohorts at baseline, on cycle 4 day 1, and on cycle 7 day 1. The samples were taken from a phase I, first-in-human, multicenter, open-label dose-escalation trial of ivuxolimab. Adults with locally advanced or metastatic head and neck squamous cell, hepatocellular, melanoma or renal cell carcinoma were enrolled in the trial. Before TCR sequencing, CD4+ T cells and CD8+ T cells from peripheral blood were sorted into separate populations. For sequencing of the TCRbeta CDR3 region, genomic DNA was extracted from the sorted cells. The immunoSEQ Assay was used to sequence the TCRbeta CDR3 regions. TCRdb stores this immuneACCESS table with in-frame sequences only. Part of the clones is absent; in the studies checked, under half of the shortfall reflects unresolved V genes, and no reason is known for the rest. The sample profile shows over 55,000 clones; 80% to 90% of them were found once. Approximately 1.9% of the sample belongs to the ten largest clones.

The germline V gene encodes CDR1 SGHRS and CDR2 YFSETQ. The CDR3 measures 14 amino acids from cysteine to phenylalanine. Only the CDR3 DNA stays, 42 bases, in frame from base 1. The junction shows trimming of 4 bases on V and 2 bases on J, plus 12 bases between the germline ends. The sequence came from an adult with an advanced solid tumor such as melanoma, head and neck, liver or kidney cancer. The material sequenced was CD4+ or CD8+ T cells sorted from blood, taken in a trial of the OX40 agonist ivuxolimab. Here the chain combines TRBV5-1 and TRBJ1-2, with a weak D call of TRBD1 (6 bases match). Here the CDR3 is given as CASSPDSFNYGYTF. The sequenced DNA: TGCGCCAGCAGCCCGGACAGTTTCAACTATGGCTACACCTTC.